This paragraph covers one T cell receptor beta chain sequence. Its antigen is undetermined. Per germline, CDR1 SGHRS and CDR2 YFSETQ. V lost 1 base and J lost 6, with 14 bases in between. This CDR3 has 15 residues. Lysates of CMV-infected fibroblasts at approximately 10 ug/mL stimulated these cells. Memory cells lacking CD40L and CD69 with high CD45RO were sorted. Suppressive ART was started during chronic HIV-1 infection in these adults. This was the immunoSEQ version 4 assay in survey mode. Template was genomic DNA at 8 to 10 ng/uL, with up to roughly 1 ug used per sample. TCRdb's copy holds only in-frame clones and misses some; the assay was immunoSEQ multiplex PCR. The sample gives approximately 27,000 clones, approximately 80% of which show up once; 0.75% to 0.85% is in the top ten. The data derive from a study of persistence of HIV-infected CD4 T cells. Study-wide background: CD4+ T cells responding to CMV or HIV-1 Gag were isolated. Findings and limits, study-wide: Within sorted populations, more oligoclonal TCRs accompanied more oligoclonal proviruses.

Specimen: CD4+ T cells sorted from PBMCs after roughly 19-hour stimulation, collected from a patient who received antiretroviral therapy. The receptor was derived from an adult woman with HIV who was CMV-seropositive. V gene TRBV5-1 combines with J gene TRBJ2-1, with D perhaps given as TRBD1 or TRBD2 (5 bases each). CDR3 DNA: TGCGCCAGCAGCTTGCAGAGCGGCAGGGCCAATGAGCAGTTCTTC. Protein sequence: CASSLQSGRANEQFF. Combining the CDR3 with reference TRBV5-1 and TRBJ2-1 gives the whole variable domain KAGVTQTPRYLIKTRGQQVTLSCSPISGHRSVSWYQQTPGQGLQFLFEYFSETQRNKGNFPGRFSGRQFSNSRSEMNVSTLELGDSALYLCASSLQSGRANEQFFGPGTRLTVL.